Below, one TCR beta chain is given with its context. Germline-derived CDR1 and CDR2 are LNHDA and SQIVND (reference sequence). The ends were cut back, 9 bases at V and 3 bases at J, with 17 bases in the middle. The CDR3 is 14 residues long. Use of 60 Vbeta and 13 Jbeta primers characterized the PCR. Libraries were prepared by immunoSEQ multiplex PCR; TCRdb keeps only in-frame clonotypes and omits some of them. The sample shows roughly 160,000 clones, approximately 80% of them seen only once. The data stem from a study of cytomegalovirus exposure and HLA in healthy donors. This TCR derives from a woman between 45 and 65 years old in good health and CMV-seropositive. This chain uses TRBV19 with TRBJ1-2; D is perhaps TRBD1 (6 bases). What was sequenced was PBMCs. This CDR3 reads CASNSRGAHYGYTF. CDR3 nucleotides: TGTGCCAGCAACTCACGGGGGGCTCACTATGGCTACACCTTC.